Presented here are 29 T cell receptor beta chains from one specimen sequenced in a study of cytomegalovirus exposure and HLA in healthy donors. The assay was immunoSEQ multiplex PCR, and TCRdb's table has in-frame clones only and misses some. The repertoire has some 130,000 clones, around four fifths of them found once; the top ten carry 25% to 30%. Sequencing was done on a sample of PBMCs. These receptor sequences come from a man aged 25 to 40 in good health and CMV-seropositive.

This chain uses TRBV19 with TRBJ1-1, with 7 bases fitting TRBD1. Per the germline V gene, CDR1 is LNHDA and CDR2 is SQIVND (reference sequence). The ends lost 1 base at V and 0 bases at J; junction bases unmatched: 2. This CDR3 is 15 amino acids long. Here the CDR3 reads CASSIAGQMNTEAFF. CDR3 coding DNA: TGTGCCAGTAGTATAGCGGGACAGATGAACACTGAAGCTTTCTTT. Variable domain in full (rest from reference TRBV19 and TRBJ1-1): DGGITQSPKYLFRKEGQNVTLSCEQNLNHDAMYWYRQDPGQGLRLIYYSQIVNDFQKGDIAEGYSVSREKKESFPLTVTSAQKNPTAFYLCASSIAGQMNTEAFFGQGTRLTVV.

J is TRBJ2-1 and V is TRBV2, with TRBD2 as a possible D gene (6 bases). V was pared by 5 bases and J by 3 bases, with 17 bases between. From germline, CDR1 is SNHLY and CDR2 FYNNEI. The CDR3 is made up of 16 amino acids. The CDR3 DNA is TGTGCCAGCAGTTACCCTAGCGCCACAGACTACAATGAGCAGTTCTTC. Translation gives CASSYPSATDYNEQFF.

V and J are TRBV6-5 and TRBJ1-2; 7 bases align to TRBD1. CDR3 size: 13 residues. The V gene end was trimmed by 7 bases and the J gene end by 8 bases; junction bases not matched to a gene: 10. Germline assignment: CDR1 MNHEY and CDR2 SVGAGI. The chain's CDR3 is CASTQEGAKGYTF. For the CDR3, the DNA is TGTGCCAGCACCCAGGAGGGGGCGAAAGGCTACACCTTC.

In its sample, this clone was seen a few times. The V call is TRBV6-1, the J call TRBJ1-2, with 9 bases fitting TRBD1. V was pared by 7 bases and J by 5 bases, with 11 bases of the junction left unmatched. Germline V gene lookup returns CDR1 MNHNS and CDR2 SASEGT. There are 15 residues in the CDR3. In DNA form, the CDR3 reads TGTGCCAGCAACCCCGGGACAGGGTTTGGGTATGGCTACACCTTC. Amino acids: CASNPGTGFGYGYTF.

The chain recombines TRBV5-4 with TRBJ2-3; 7 bases are shared with TRBD2. This CDR3 contains 13 residues. The junction had 5 bases not matched to a gene; V was cut back by 4 bases and J by 6 bases. CDR1 is SGHNT and CDR2 is YYREEE in the germline V gene (reference sequence). CDR3 coding DNA: TGTGCCAGCAGCCCAGCGGGATTCGATACGCAGTATTTT. Protein: CASSPAGFDTQYF.

A word on this clone: Distinct nucleotide sequences in the sample also encode this CDR3. This chain connects TRBV7-2 to TRBJ1-2; weak D call: TRBD1 (5 bases). The CDR3 is 13 amino acids. Germline V gives CDR1 SGHTA, CDR2 FQGNSA. With 3 bases removed from V and 6 bases from J, the gap between germline ends came to 11 bases. The CDR3 coding sequence is TGTGCCAGCAGCTTTAGCAGGGAGGATGGCTACACCTTC. It yields the protein CASSFSREDGYTF.

V gene TRBV4-2 combines with J gene TRBJ2-1; the match to TRBD2 covers 12 bases. V lost 0 bases and J lost 8; bases outside the gene matches: 11. Germline V gene data show CDR1 as LGHNA and CDR2 as YNFKEQ. The CDR3 totals 18 residues. CDR3 residues: CASSQEGATSGRTDEQFF. CDR3 sequence (DNA): TGTGCCAGCAGCCAAGAGGGTGCCACTAGCGGGAGGACCGATGAGCAGTTCTTC.

The chain employs TRBV6-6 and TRBJ2-5; possibly TRBD1 for D (5 bases). Trimming pared 2 bases from V and 3 bases from J, leaving 7 bases between. Germline V lookup: CDR1 MNHNY, CDR2 SVGAGI (reference sequence). The CDR3 extends over 13 amino acids. The CDR3 DNA follows: TGTGCCAGCAGTTACGGCAGGGAAGAGACCCAGTACTTC. The encoded protein is CASSYGREETQYF.

The rearrangement links TRBV7-7 to TRBJ2-5, with D possibly being TRBD1 (7 bases). The CDR3 has 17 amino acids. Trimming took 3 bases from V and 1 from J, leaving 18 bases between them. Germline CDR1 SSHAT, CDR2 FNYEAQ (reference sequence). CDR3: CASSLGSGGSGQETQYF. The CDR3 coding sequence is TGTGCCAGCAGCTTGGGGTCAGGGGGGTCGGGCCAAGAGACCCAGTACTTC.

This clone has a handful of counts. V and J are TRBV5-1 and TRBJ2-1; TRBD2 matches at 10 bases. V shed 2 bases, J shed 1 base, and the junction held 3 bases outside the gene matches. The CDR3 has 16 amino acids. CDR1 and CDR2 (germline): SGHRS, YFSETQ. CDR3 region: CASSFSGGASYNEQFF. The CDR3 nucleotides are TGCGCCAGCAGCTTCAGCGGGGGGGCTTCCTACAATGAGCAGTTCTTC. The variable domain in full, completed from reference TRBV5-1 and TRBJ2-1, reads KAGVTQTPRYLIKTRGQQVTLSCSPISGHRSVSWYQQTPGQGLQFLFEYFSETQRNKGNFPGRFSGRQFSNSRSEMNVSTLELGDSALYLCASSFSGGASYNEQFFGPGTRLTVL.

This chain joins TRBV20-1 and TRBJ2-7; D not certain. Looked up from germline, CDR1 is DFQATT and CDR2 is SNEGSKA (reference sequence). This CDR3 has 11 amino acids. The ends were cut back, 7 bases at V and 1 base at J, with 8 bases in the middle. The CDR3: CSVPRSYEQYF. CDR3 coding DNA: TGCAGTGTGCCGAGATCCTACGAGCAGTACTTC.

The gene calls are TRBV30 and TRBJ2-6; the match to TRBD1 covers 7 bases. The germline gives CDR1 GTSNPN, CDR2 SVGIG (reference sequence). The CDR3 contains 16 residues. Trimming removed 2 bases from V and 4 bases from J; junction bases left unmatched: 8. The DNA of the CDR3 is TGTGCCTGGAGTAGAGAGGGGGCGCAAGGGGCCAACGTCCTGACTTTC. It is translated as CAWSREGAQGANVLTF.

The table lists this clone with a count of one. The J gene is TRBJ2-5, the V gene TRBV6-1; 9 nucleotides agree with TRBD1. This CDR3 has 14 residues. V gave up 7 bases and J gave up 2 bases; unmatched junction bases: 5. CDR1 and CDR2 from the germline V gene are MNHNS and SASEGT. CDR3 loop: CASTDDRGQETQYF. The CDR3 DNA reads TGTGCCAGCACCGACGACAGGGGGCAAGAGACCCAGTACTTC.

This chain uses TRBV6-1 with TRBJ2-7; 7 bases are shared with TRBD1. This CDR3 comprises 15 residues. V lost 4 bases to trimming and J lost 1 base; unmatched junction nucleotides: 7. The germline V gene encodes CDR1 MNHNS and CDR2 SASEGT. The CDR3 nucleotides are TGTGCCAGCAGTGGGTGGACAGGTACTTCCTACGAGCAGTACTTC. As protein: CASSGWTGTSYEQYF.

This chain uses TRBV6-5 with TRBJ2-5; 8 positions match TRBD2. The junction had 2 bases not matched to a gene; V was cut back by 4 bases and J by 4 bases. Germline V gene data show CDR1 as MNHEY and CDR2 as SVGAGI. The CDR3 is made up of 13 amino acids. The CDR3 bases are TGTGCCAGCAGTTTAACTAGCGGAGAGACCCAGTACTTC. Residues: CASSLTSGETQYF.

CDR3 residues: CASRLRDRGTYGYTF. CDR3 DNA sequence: TGTGCCAGCAGGCTCCGGGACAGGGGAACCTATGGCTACACCTTC. The V gene is TRBV6-5, the J gene TRBJ1-2; 10 nucleotides align to TRBD1. Per germline, CDR1 MNHEY and CDR2 SVGAGI. The CDR3 extends over 15 amino acids. Trimming removed 6 bases from V and 4 bases from J; junction bases left unmatched: 8.

This chain joins TRBV19 and TRBJ1-2; 7 bases align to TRBD1. Losses at the gene ends were 4 bases for V and 4 bases for J; bases not matched to a gene: 6. CDR1 LNHDA and CDR2 SQIVND come from the germline V gene (reference sequence). The CDR3 consists of 14 residues. CDR3 loop: CASSTSGQTYGYTF. The CDR3 nucleotides read TGTGCCAGTAGTACCTCGGGACAGACCTATGGCTACACCTTC.

This rearrangement joins TRBV29-1 to TRBJ2-1; TRBD2 matches 7 bases. The CDR3 is 14 residues long. Looked up from germline, CDR1 is SQVTM and CDR2 is ANQGSEA. With 3 bases clipped from V and 5 bases from J, the junction kept 7 bases outside the gene matches. CDR3 sequence: CSVDQASGNNEQFF. In DNA form, the CDR3 reads TGCAGCGTTGATCAGGCTAGCGGAAACAATGAGCAGTTCTTC.

The rearrangement links TRBV9 to TRBJ1-2, with 8 positions matching TRBD1. The CDR3 loop spans 14 amino acids. Germline lookup yields CDR1 SGDLS and CDR2 YYNGEE. The J segment lost 3 bases and the V segment lost 3 bases, leaving 4 bases of the junction unmatched. The CDR3 loop is CASSEQGGDYGYTF. The DNA for the CDR3 is TGTGCCAGCAGCGAACAGGGGGGGGACTATGGCTACACCTTC.

This chain joins TRBV10-3 and TRBJ2-7, with 9 bases identical to TRBD1. Per germline, CDR1 ENHRY and CDR2 SYGVKD. The CDR3 loop spans 15 amino acids. V was pared by 8 bases and J by 6 bases, with 14 bases of the junction left unmatched. The CDR3 DNA reads as TGTGCCATCCGAGGGGGGGGACAGGGAGGGTTCGAGCAGTACTTC. Translating it yields CAIRGGGQGGFEQYF.

Ten or more counts support this clone. The rearrangement links TRBV5-4 to TRBJ1-2, with 8 nucleotides matching TRBD1. This CDR3 is 16 amino acids long. The junction had 10 bases not matched to a gene; V was cut back by 4 bases and J by 2 bases. Germline CDR1 and CDR2: SGHNT and YYREEE (reference sequence). CDR3 loop: CASSDGQGLRNYGYTF. In DNA form, the CDR3 reads TGTGCCAGCAGCGACGGACAGGGACTGAGGAACTATGGCTACACCTTC.

The J gene is TRBJ1-4, the V gene TRBV5-1; possibly TRBD1 for D (5 bases). The CDR3 has 12 amino acids. Looked up from germline, CDR1 is SGHRS and CDR2 is YFSETQ. V shed 3 bases and J shed 8 bases, with 8 bases lying between them. DNA for the CDR3: TGCGCCAGCAGCTCCGGGGGGGAAAAACTGTTTTTT. It specifies CASSSGGEKLFF. Variable domain in full (rest from reference TRBV5-1 and TRBJ1-4): KAGVTQTPRYLIKTRGQQVTLSCSPISGHRSVSWYQQTPGQGLQFLFEYFSETQRNKGNFPGRFSGRQFSNSRSEMNVSTLELGDSALYLCASSSGGEKLFFGSGTQLSVL.

V gene TRBV7-2 combines with J gene TRBJ1-5; D is unclear. Trimming took 1 base from V and 0 from J, leaving 10 bases between them. Germline-derived CDR1 and CDR2 are SGHTA and FQGNSA. The CDR3 sequence is 16 residues long. CDR3 bases: TGTGCCAGCAGCTTAGATGGGCCGTATAGCAATCAGCCCCAGCATTTT. This sequence encodes CASSLDGPYSNQPQHF.

V usage is TRBV18 and J usage is TRBJ2-2, with 12 bases identical to TRBD1. With 3 bases clipped from V and 2 bases from J, the junction kept 1 base outside the gene matches. The CDR3 spans 16 residues. CDR1 and CDR2 (germline): KGHSH, LQKENI. This chain's CDR3 is CASSPGTGGNTGELFF. CDR3 DNA sequence: TGTGCCAGCTCACCGGGGACAGGGGGCAACACCGGGGAGCTGTTTTTT.

The rearrangement uses TRBV2 and TRBJ2-6; D call uncertain. V lost 8 bases and J lost 0, with 11 bases in between. Germline V lookup: CDR1 SNHLY, CDR2 FYNNEI. The CDR3 has 15 residues. CDR3 sequence (DNA): TGTGCCAGCCTCCCACACGTCTCTGGGGCCAACGTCCTGACTTTC. Protein sequence: CASLPHVSGANVLTF.

This clone was picked up a small number of times. The chain uses TRBV5-4 and TRBJ1-2; no clear D gene. Per germline, CDR1 SGHNT and CDR2 YYREEE (reference sequence). CDR3 size: 13 residues. V was shortened by 3 bases and J by 5 bases, with 11 bases between the two germline ends. This chain's CDR3 is CASSSSSEYGYTF. In DNA, the CDR3 is TGTGCCAGCAGCTCTTCTAGTGAATATGGCTACACCTTC.

The CDR3 loop is CASSLVRPGHHNTEAFF. The CDR3 DNA reads as TGTGCCAGCAGTTTAGTCCGCCCGGGACACCATAACACTGAAGCTTTCTTT. This chain links TRBV27 with TRBJ1-1, with D maybe TRBD1 (6 bases). The germline V gene encodes CDR1 MNHEY and CDR2 SMNVEV (reference sequence). This CDR3 has 17 amino acids. Trimming stripped 2 bases from V and 2 bases from J, with 18 bases between.

This chain connects TRBV5-4 to TRBJ1-2, with D possibly matching TRBD1 (6 bases). The V end lost 1 base, the J end lost 4 bases, and 11 bases lay between the germline ends. The CDR3 totals 14 residues. Germline lookup yields CDR1 SGHNT and CDR2 YYREEE (reference sequence). The CDR3 coding sequence is TGTGCCAGCAGCTTGCTTGGACAGACCTATGGCTACACCTTC. Its translation is CASSLLGQTYGYTF.

This sequence joins TRBV2 and TRBJ2-3; a possible D gene is TRBD2 (5 bases). The V end lost 0 bases, the J end lost 2 bases, and 12 bases lay between the germline ends. The CDR3 extends over 16 amino acids. CDR1 is SNHLY, CDR2 FYNNEI, per germline. CDR3 loop: CASSEANLAPTDTQYF. CDR3 DNA sequence: TGTGCCAGCAGTGAAGCGAACCTAGCCCCCACAGATACGCAGTATTTT.